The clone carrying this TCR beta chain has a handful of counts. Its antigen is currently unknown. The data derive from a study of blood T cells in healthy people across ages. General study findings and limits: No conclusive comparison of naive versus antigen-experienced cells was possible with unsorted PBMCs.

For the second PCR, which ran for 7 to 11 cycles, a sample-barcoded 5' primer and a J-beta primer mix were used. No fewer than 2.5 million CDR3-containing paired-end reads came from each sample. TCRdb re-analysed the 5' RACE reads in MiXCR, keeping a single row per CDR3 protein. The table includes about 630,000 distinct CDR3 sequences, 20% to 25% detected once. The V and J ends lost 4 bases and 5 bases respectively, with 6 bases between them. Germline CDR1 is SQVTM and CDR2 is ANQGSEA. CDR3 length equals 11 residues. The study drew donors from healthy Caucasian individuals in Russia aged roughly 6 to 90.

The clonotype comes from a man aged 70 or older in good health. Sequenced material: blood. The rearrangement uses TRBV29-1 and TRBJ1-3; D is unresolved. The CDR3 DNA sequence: TGCAGCGTTGCCCAGCGAAACACCATATATTTT. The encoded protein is CSVAQRNTIYF.